A single sample is the source of the 21 T cell receptor beta chains below, sequenced in a study of cytotoxic CD8 clonotypes in ibrutinib-treated CLL. Only in-frame clones appear in the TCRdb table, and some are missing; sequencing was by immunoSEQ multiplex PCR. The top ten clones hold about 2% of a sample with about 160,000 clones, about 80% of them seen once. Here the sequenced sample was PBMCs, taken after 12 months of ibrutinib treatment. The receptors were gathered from a human donor with chronic lymphocytic leukemia.

This clone appeared once. The chain carries TRBV7-9 and TRBJ1-4; D remains ambiguous. Trimming took 2 bases from V and 7 from J, leaving 5 bases between them. This CDR3 spans 12 amino acids. CDR1 and CDR2 from the germline V gene are SEHNR and FQNEAQ (reference sequence). As DNA, the CDR3 is TGTGCCAGCAGCTTAATGGGTGAAAAACTGTTTTTT. This encodes CASSLMGEKLFF.

The rearrangement uses TRBV15 and TRBJ2-7, with TRBD2 matching 11 bases. Per the germline V gene, CDR1 is LNHNV and CDR2 is YYDKDF (reference sequence). J was trimmed by 2 bases and V by 0 bases; bases with no gene match: 6. The CDR3 loop spans 17 amino acids. CDR3 loop: CATSREKGTSGPYEQYF. The CDR3 nucleotides are TGTGCCACCAGCAGAGAAAAGGGGACTAGCGGACCCTACGAGCAGTACTTC.

The V and J genes are TRBV7-3 and TRBJ1-1, with D tentatively TRBD1 (6 bases). The CDR3 is 13 amino acids. V lost 5 bases and J 6 bases, leaving 13 bases between the germline ends. From germline, CDR1 is SGHTA and CDR2 FQGTGA. Here the CDR3 reads CASSTRQAAEAFF. In nucleotides, the CDR3 is TGTGCCAGCAGCACCCGACAGGCCGCTGAAGCTTTCTTT. Looking up the rest from reference TRBV7-3 and TRBJ1-1 gives the full variable domain: GAGVSQTPSNKVTEKGKYVELRCDPISGHTALYWYRQSLGQGPEFLIYFQGTGAADDSGLPNDRFFAVRPEGSVSTLKIQRTERGDSAVYLCASSTRQAAEAFFGQGTRLTVV.

V and J are TRBV19 and TRBJ1-2; D remains ambiguous. From germline, CDR1 is LNHDA and CDR2 SQIVND (reference sequence). This CDR3 comprises 15 residues. V lost 4 bases and J 4 bases, leaving 16 bases between the germline ends. The CDR3 spells CASSTQGIIGYGYTF. The CDR3 region has the DNA TGTGCCAGTAGTACCCAAGGCATAATAGGCTATGGCTACACCTTC.

This clone was counted between two and nine times. The chain employs TRBV7-9 and TRBJ1-4, with no clear D. The CDR3 sequence is 16 residues long. V was pared by 5 bases and J by 2 bases, with 15 bases between. CDR1 and CDR2 from the germline V gene are SEHNR and FQNEAQ (reference sequence). CDR3 protein: CASSQPSSGTNEKLFF. The CDR3 DNA sequence: TGTGCCAGCAGCCAACCCTCCTCGGGGACTAATGAAAAACTGTTTTTT.

This clone was seen only a few times. The chain recombines TRBV7-9 with TRBJ1-2, with 8 positions matching TRBD1. The CDR3 consists of 15 residues. With 5 bases clipped from V and 2 bases from J, the junction kept 7 bases outside the gene matches. Germline-derived CDR1 and CDR2 are SEHNR and FQNEAQ (reference sequence). This CDR3 is CASSAGTGINYGYTF. CDR3 bases: TGTGCCAGCAGCGCCGGGACAGGAATAAACTATGGCTACACCTTC.

Only a few counts were recorded for this clone. This chain links TRBV9 with TRBJ2-5; no firm D call. Trimming left V 4 bases short and J 5 bases short, with 15 bases between. The germline gives CDR1 SGDLS, CDR2 YYNGEE. There are 14 residues in the CDR3. The CDR3 bases are TGTGCCAGCAGCCTTCTGGGTGATCGGGAGACCCAGTACTTC. It encodes CASSLLGDRETQYF. Supplemented by reference TRBV9 and TRBJ2-5, the full variable domain reads DSGVTQTPKHLITATGQRVTLRCSPRSGDLSVYWYQQSLDQGLQFLIQYYNGEERAKGNILERFSAQQFPDLHSELNLSSLELGDSALYFCASSLLGDRETQYFGPGTRLLVL.

The V and J genes are TRBV4-2 and TRBJ2-7; 7 bases map to TRBD2. Germline trimming cut 0 bases from V and 4 bases from J; bases unmatched to any gene: 12. The CDR3 covers 17 residues. Germline V gives CDR1 LGHNA, CDR2 YNFKEQ. The CDR3 sequence: CASSQDRSGTIVYEQYF. CDR3 nucleotide sequence: TGTGCCAGCAGCCAAGACCGGTCCGGGACTATAGTTTACGAGCAGTACTTC.

The CDR3 is CASSQDPGYGELFF. For the CDR3, the DNA is TGCGCCAGCAGCCAAGATCCTGGGTATGGGGAACTGTTTTTT. V usage is TRBV4-3 and J usage is TRBJ1-4; D call uncertain. From germline, CDR1 is LGHNA and CDR2 YSLEER. The V gene lost 0 bases and the J gene lost 12 bases, with 14 bases spanning the gap. The CDR3 totals 14 residues.

V gene TRBV28 combines with J gene TRBJ1-5, with D perhaps matching TRBD1 (6 bases). The CDR3 runs to 16 residues. Between the trimmed V and J ends, which lost 6 bases and 3 bases, there was a span of 18 bases. Germline values: CDR1 MDHEN, CDR2 SYDVKM. The CDR3 region has the DNA TGTGCCAGCAGAACCCTGGGGAGGGGGGACAATCAGCCCCAGCATTTT. The encoded protein is CASRTLGRGDNQPQHF.

The V gene is TRBV7-2, the J gene TRBJ1-1; D may be TRBD1 (5 bases). CDR3 length equals 13 residues. Germline-derived CDR1 and CDR2 are SGHTA and FQGNSA. V lost 4 bases, J lost 4 bases, and 10 bases lay in between. The CDR3, as DNA: TGTGCCAGCAGCTACCCGGGGGTCACTGAAGCTTTCTTT. Amino acids: CASSYPGVTEAFF.

The chain joins TRBV18 to TRBJ1-2; 10 bases fit TRBD1. CDR1 and CDR2 (germline): KGHSH, LQKENI. The CDR3 is made up of 13 amino acids. J lost 8 bases, V lost 3 bases, and 3 bases had no gene match. Here the CDR3 DNA reads TGTGCCAGCTCACCGGGGACAGGGGAGGGCTACACCTTC. Translating gives CASSPGTGEGYTF. The variable domain in full, completed from reference TRBV18 and TRBJ1-2, reads NAGVMQNPRHLVRRRGQEARLRCSPMKGHSHVYWYRQLPEEGLKFMVYLQKENIIDESGMPKERFSAEFPKEGPSILRIQQVVRGDSAAYFCASSPGTGEGYTFGSGTRLTVV.

The rearrangement joins TRBV28 to TRBJ1-4; 9 nucleotides line up with TRBD1. CDR1 and CDR2 (germline): MDHEN, SYDVKM. This CDR3 has 16 amino acids. The V gene end was trimmed by 8 bases and the J gene end by 5 bases; junction bases not matched to a gene: 12. This CDR3 reads CASSGDREGLNEKLFF. The CDR3 DNA is TGTGCCAGCTCCGGGGACAGGGAGGGCTTGAATGAAAAACTGTTTTTT.

The rearrangement joins TRBV5-1 to TRBJ2-4, with D tentatively TRBD1 (6 bases). The CDR3 is made up of 12 amino acids. Trimming pared 1 base from V and 7 bases from J, leaving 6 bases between. CDR1 is SGHRS, CDR2 YFSETQ, per germline. In DNA form, the CDR3 reads TGCGCCAGCAGCTTGACAGGGAACATTCAGTACTTC. It encodes CASSLTGNIQYF.

The rearrangement links TRBV28 to TRBJ1-4; no definite D call. CDR3 length: 15 amino acids. Trimming stripped 3 bases from V and 7 bases from J, with 15 bases between. Germline lookup yields CDR1 MDHEN and CDR2 SYDVKM. The CDR3 DNA reads as TGTGCCAGCAGTTTTAGACGCGGAGTTGTTGAAAAACTGTTTTTT. It codes for CASSFRRGVVEKLFF.

With respect to this clone: This clone may be a read error of a much larger clone one base away. The CDR3 nucleotides are TGTGCCAGCAGCCTCATCTATGGCTACACCTTC. It yields the protein CASSLIYGYTF. The chain combines TRBV7-9 with TRBJ1-2; D is uncertain. CDR3 size: 11 residues. V gave up 5 bases and J gave up 4 bases, with 5 bases separating them. The germline V gene encodes CDR1 SEHNR and CDR2 FQNEAQ (reference sequence).

This chain uses TRBV2 with TRBJ1-2; weak D call: TRBD1 (5 bases). Germline CDR1 SNHLY, CDR2 FYNNEI. This CDR3 contains 14 residues. Between the trimmed V and J ends, which lost 4 bases and 0 bases, there was a span of 9 bases. CDR3 bases: TGTGCCAGCAGTGGGGGCAAATCTAACTATGGCTACACCTTC. Amino acid sequence: CASSGGKSNYGYTF.

The J gene is TRBJ2-6, the V gene TRBV19; D call uncertain. Germline loops: CDR1 LNHDA, CDR2 SQIVND (reference sequence). Trimming stripped 4 bases from V and 0 bases from J, with 10 bases between. This CDR3 spans 16 amino acids. CDR3 sequence (DNA): TGTGCCAGTAGTACCCGACAAGACTCTGGGGCCAACGTCCTGACTTTC. Its translation: CASSTRQDSGANVLTF.

J is TRBJ1-2 and V is TRBV5-6; TRBD1 agrees at 7 bases. The CDR3 spans 13 residues. V shed 4 bases, J shed 5 bases, and the junction held 5 bases outside the gene matches. CDR1 SGHDT and CDR2 YYEEEE come from the germline V gene. CDR3 DNA sequence: TGTGCCAGCAGCCTGGGACAGATTTATGGCTACACCTTC. Its translation: CASSLGQIYGYTF.

This chain uses TRBV28 with TRBJ2-7; 9 bases match TRBD2. V gave up 10 bases and J gave up 4 bases; unmatched junction bases: 8. The CDR3 contains 13 residues. The germline V gene encodes CDR1 MDHEN and CDR2 SYDVKM. CDR3 nucleotide sequence: TGTGCCAACACACCGGGACTAGCTTACGAGCAGTACTTC. Its protein is CANTPGLAYEQYF.

The chain links TRBV6-5 to TRBJ1-3; TRBD1 matches at 9 bases. This CDR3 contains 16 residues. Germline values: CDR1 MNHEY, CDR2 SVGAGI. The trim removed 2 bases at V and 4 bases at J, leaving 6 bases unmatched. As DNA, the CDR3 is TGTGCCAGCAGTTACCTACGGACAGGGGCCGGAAACACCATATATTTT. It translates to CASSYLRTGAGNTIYF.